This TCR beta chain was identified in a study of CD8 T cells in Susac syndrome. Findings of the study overall: There were approximately 15 Susac-specific public clones in total CD8+ repertoires and several in CD8+ TEMRA repertoires.

RNA totalling about 0.45 to 1 ug underwent reverse transcription with random hexamers. A multiplex approach, immunoSEQ multiplex PCR, amplified TCR beta CDR3 across 54 Vbeta and 13 Jbeta. TCRdb reprocessed the immunoSEQ multiplex PCR reads with MiXCR, giving one entry per CDR3 protein. In the table there are around 200,000 distinct CDR3 sequences, just under 95% of which are singletons. CDR1 is SGHAT, CDR2 FQNNGV, per germline. The CDR3 is 16 residues long. The ends lost 6 bases at V and 0 bases at J; junction bases unmatched: 8. A remark on this clonotype: Its antigen is still unknown.

The V call is TRBV11-2, the J call TRBJ2-7; 10 bases agree with TRBD2. Sample: CD8+ T cells from PBMCs. This TCR came from a human donor with Susac syndrome. CDR3 DNA sequence: TGTGCCAGCAGAAGCGGGCTAGCGGGAGTCTCCTACGAGCAGTACTTC. It yields the protein CASRSGLAGVSYEQYF.